This T cell receptor (beta chain) was captured in a study of identical twins. In TCRdb, the 5' RACE reads were re-called with MiXCR into one record per CDR3 protein. The data show fewer than 500,000 distinct CDR3 sequences, 13% to 15% seen once. The CDR3 loop spans 15 amino acids. Losses at the gene ends were 2 bases for V and 7 bases for J; bases not matched to a gene: 5. The germline gives CDR1 LGHDT, CDR2 YNNKEL (reference sequence). Separately, the same data were catalogued under a study of yellow fever vaccine responses in identical twins.

The source is a woman under 30 in good health. Sequencing used CD4+ T cells sorted from blood. The chain recombines TRBV3-1 with TRBJ1-6, with 7 bases identical to TRBD1. CDR3 sequence: CASSQRQGPNSPLHF. CDR3 nucleotides: TGTGCCAGCAGCCAAAGACAGGGACCGAATTCACCCCTCCACTTT.